This T cell receptor (beta chain) was profiled in a study of shared clonotypes between healthy human individuals (dated by TCRdb to about 2020). About the investigation overall: The cohort comprised a couple of women and three men aged 18 to 49 years. For each donor, three plates each were used for CD4 naive and CD4 memory, two plates were used for CD8 naive, and one plate was used for CD8 memory. To estimate repertoire size and how much clonotypes are shared between individuals, the study performed deep sequencing of blood TCR repertoires from roughly five healthy adults. Per donor, leukapheresis produced somewhere between about 0.9 and 10 billion PBMCs. To increase sequencing depth and limit assay-specific biases, different laboratories used diverse techniques to prepare libraries and sequence TCR repertoires.

Using the deep immunoSEQ assay, TCR CDR3 regions were amplified from genomic DNA by multiplex PCR. Extracted genomic DNA from each cell subset was distributed evenly across all wells of several immunoSEQ 96-well plates, and each plate was treated as a replicate. For sorted subsets, each replicate PCR was loaded with 200 to 250 ng genomic DNA, equivalent to 25,000 to 35,000 T cell genomes. Purified libraries were measured with a Qubit 3.0 fluorometer, size-checked on a Bioanalyzer 2100, and measured again with the KAPA Library Quantification kit. Every immunoSEQ 96-well plate was sequenced on a separate single-read 150-cycle Illumina NextSeq 550 flow cell. Concerning the study's data processing: Because the immunoSEQ output held only junctional sequences and lacked quality scores, the filtering could not match the filtering applied to full-length reads. Sequences were annotated with PyIR, a Python wrapper for IgBLAST v1.9, using IMGT germline references to assign V/J genes and CDR3. Reads were removed for weak V/J assignments (E-value above 1e-6), missing CDR3, stop codons, out-of-frame junctions, or ambiguous translated residues. A V3J clonotype was defined by an identical inferred V gene, J gene, and CDR3 amino acid sequence. Percentage overlap between repertoires was computed as shared unique clonotypes divided by the size of the smaller repertoire. Repertoire richness was assessed with RTK rarefaction, the Chao1 estimator, and Recon v2.1 estimates of unobserved clonotypes. OLGA was used to compute generation probabilities for all TCRbeta clonotypes that the gDNA method yielded from a handful of donors. In TCRdb, the immuneACCESS table is reduced to in-frame sequences with V and J assigned. These tables do not hold every clone; where another copy was compared, an unresolved V gene accounts for under half, and the others remain unexplained. V and J calls plus clone size are reproduced from that table; the DNA served to infer D and trimming. The sample table holds around 1.5 million clones, of which 95% to 99% were seen once. Of the sample, 0.4% to 0.45% falls within the top ten clones.

Turning to this clone: Its antigen is unknown. Base qualities are not recorded, but no much larger clone differs from it by a single base.

The donors were healthy, HIV-negative adults with no recently reported acute infections or vaccinations. All donors were Caucasian adults living in Nashville, Tennessee, USA. Magnetic negative selection was used to enrich CD4+ T cells, after which naive cells were positively selected on CD45RA and the negative fraction became the memory subset. Blood was obtained by leukapheresis, after which PBMCs were separated by Ficoll-Histopaque density gradient centrifugation and cryopreserved in liquid nitrogen vapor phase. Purity and quantity of every magnetically sorted T cell population were checked by analytical flow cytometry. From each sorted fraction, genomic DNA was isolated and quantified by UV absorbance on a Nanodrop 2000c. From the germline V gene, CDR1 is MNHEY and CDR2 is SVGAGI. Reading from cysteine to phenylalanine, the CDR3 counts 15 amino acids. The only DNA kept is the CDR3, 45 bases in frame from the first base. The V and J ends are trimmed by 0 bases and 6 bases, leaving 15 bases between them.

Study-level results and caveats: Rarefaction of sorted-subset datasets indicated incomplete sequencing despite the large sequencing depth. Compared with non-shared clonotypes, the clonotypes found in all four sorted-subset donors had higher generation probabilities. Because the study included only a small number of donors, the genetic and exposure-history diversity represented was limited. When several donors were compared, the shared fraction of clonotypes was about 5% for naive CD4, 3.5% for naive CD8, more than 2% for memory CD4, and 0.35% to 0.5% for memory CD8. Estimated clonotype richness was generally larger for naive than for memory subsets. Only blood was sampled, and tissue TCR repertoires likely differ from those in blood. Based on pairwise subsampling, the degree of clonotype sharing among donors was expected to be affected by sequencing depth.

The source of this sequence is a man between 25 and 39 years old in good health. Source material: naive CD4+ T cells sorted from blood. Taken with the paper, the label for cell subset or site translates to: CD45RA+ positively selected. The rearranged chain carries TRBV6-5 and TRBJ2-7; a weak D assignment points to TRBD1 (5 bases agree). The DNA sequence follows: TGTGCCAGCAGTTACTCGGTGCTAGGTCAGGGCGAGCAGTACTTC. Its translation reads: CASSYSVLGQGEQYF.